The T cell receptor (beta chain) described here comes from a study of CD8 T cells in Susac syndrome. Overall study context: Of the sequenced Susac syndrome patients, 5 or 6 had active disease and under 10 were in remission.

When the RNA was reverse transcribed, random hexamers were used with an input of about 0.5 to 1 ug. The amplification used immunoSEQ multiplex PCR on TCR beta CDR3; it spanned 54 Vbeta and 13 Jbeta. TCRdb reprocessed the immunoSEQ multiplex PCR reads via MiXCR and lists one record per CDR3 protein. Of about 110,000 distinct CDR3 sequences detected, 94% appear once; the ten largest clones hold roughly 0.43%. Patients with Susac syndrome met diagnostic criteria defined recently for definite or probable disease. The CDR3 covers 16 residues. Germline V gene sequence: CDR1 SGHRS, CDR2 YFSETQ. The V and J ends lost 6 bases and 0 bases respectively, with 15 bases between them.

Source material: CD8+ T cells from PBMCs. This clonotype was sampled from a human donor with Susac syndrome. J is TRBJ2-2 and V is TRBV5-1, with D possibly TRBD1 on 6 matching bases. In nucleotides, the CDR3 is TGCGCCAGCACACTTCCAGGGGCCACGAACACCGGGGAGCTGTTTTTT. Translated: CASTLPGATNTGELFF. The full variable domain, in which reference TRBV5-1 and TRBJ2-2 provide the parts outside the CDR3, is KAGVTQTPRYLIKTRGQQVTLSCSPISGHRSVSWYQQTPGQGLQFLFEYFSETQRNKGNFPGRFSGRQFSNSRSEMNVSTLELGDSALYLCASTLPGATNTGELFFGEGSRLTVL.